A selection of T cell receptor beta chains follows, all from one sample in a study of vaccination and CD4 T cells after COVID-19. These TCRs are of unknown antigen specificity. TCRdb reprocessed the PCR reads with MiXCR, giving one entry per CDR3 protein. This table holds some 3,900 distinct CDR3 sequences, about 18% found once. What was sequenced was CD4+ T cells from blood, cultured in vitro. The source is a human donor who had recovered from COVID-19. Each CDR3 is given with its conserved first and last residue. D genes are given only for firm matches. Expanded clones are given a class, and other clones once, few, many or no size at all.

NA	TRBV6-1	TRBJ1-2	medium-sized	TGTGCCAGCAGTCCTGAGGGACACGTCGGCTATGGCTACACCTTC	CASSPEGHVGYGYTF
NA	TRBV9	TRBJ2-1	NA	TGTGCCAGCAGCCCCTCGGAGGGGCTGGGGAATGAGCAGTTCTTC	CASSPSEGLGNEQFF
TRBD1	TRBV12-3/TRBV12-4	TRBJ1-5	few	TGTGCCAGCAGTTCCTTACAGGGGACCCCCCAGCATTTT	CASSSLQGTPQHF
NA	TRBV15	TRBJ1-5	medium-sized	TGTGCCACCACCCGCGATGGCAATCAGCCCCAGCATTTT	CATTRDGNQPQHF
TRBD2	TRBV20-1	TRBJ2-7	NA	TGCAGTGCTCACCCCGGGGGGGTCTACGAGCAGTACTTC	CSAHPGGVYEQYF
NA	TRBV2	TRBJ2-6	few	TGTGCCAGCAGTGGGGGAGTACGCGACTCTGGGGCCAACGTCCTGACTTTC	CASSGGVRDSGANVLTF
NA	TRBV20-1	TRBJ1-5	NA	TGCAGTGCTATGGGGCTTACGGGGAATCAGCCCCAGCATTTT	CSAMGLTGNQPQHF
TRBD1	TRBV19	TRBJ1-2	NA	TGTGCCAGCCACAGGGGGCGAAGCTCTAACTATGGCTACACCTTC	CASHRGRSSNYGYTF
NA	TRBV20-1	TRBJ2-5	few	TGCAGTGCTAGTCGGGGGGCCTGGGAGACCCAGTACTTC	CSASRGAWETQYF
NA	TRBV10-1	TRBJ2-7	NA	TGCGCCAGCAGTGAAGGGGGCTCCTACGAGCAGTACTTC	CASSEGGSYEQYF
NA	TRBV11-2	TRBJ2-3	NA	TGTGCCAGCAGCGTCCGAGATACGCAGTATTTT	CASSVRDTQYF
TRBD1	TRBV5-4	TRBJ2-7	NA	TGTGCCAGCAGCGGACAGGGAGGCTACGAGCAGTACTTC	CASSGQGGYEQYF
TRBD1	TRBV12-3/TRBV12-4	TRBJ2-3	few	TGTGCCAGCAGTTTGGGGACAGATAGAACAGATACGCAGTATTTT	CASSLGTDRTDTQYF
TRBD2	TRBV18	TRBJ2-3	NA	TGTGCCAGCTCACCACGTTCCCAAGCGGGGACCAGCACAGATACGCAGTATTTT	CASSPRSQAGTSTDTQYF
NA	TRBV18	TRBJ2-3	few	TGTGCCAGCTCACCGGCCGATAGGGACTTAGGGGATACGCAGTATTTT	CASSPADRDLGDTQYF
TRBD1	TRBV6-2/TRBV6-3	TRBJ1-1	few	TGTGCCAGCAGTTACGCCGAGGGGGCCCTCGCTGAAGCTTTCTTT	CASSYAEGALAEAFF
NA	TRBV11-2	TRBJ2-3	NA	TGTGCCAGCAGCTTAGTTTCAGCAGATACGCAGTATTTT	CASSLVSADTQYF
TRBD1	TRBV25-1	TRBJ2-1	NA	TGTGCCAGCAGTGAATATAAGGCGGGACAGGGTAATGATGAGCAGTTCTTC	CASSEYKAGQGNDEQFF
NA	TRBV12-3/TRBV12-4	TRBJ2-7	NA	TGTGCCAGCAGTTTCAGGGGAAACTTGCTGGGTGAGCAGTACTTC	CASSFRGNLLGEQYF
TRBD1	TRBV20-1	TRBJ2-7	NA	TGCAGTGCGAGCACAGGGGTCGCGGAGCAGTACTTC	CSASTGVAEQYF
NA	TRBV7-2	TRBJ1-4	few	TGTGCCAGCAGCTTAGACAGCCTAAGGGAAAAACTGTTTTTT	CASSLDSLREKLFF
TRBD2	TRBV2	TRBJ2-7	NA	TGTGCCAGCAGTGAAAGTATCCGGGCTAGCGGGGGGTACTACGAGCAGTACTTC	CASSESIRASGGYYEQYF
NA	TRBV6-1	TRBJ1-4	medium-sized	TGTGCCACTCGGGGTGCAACTAATGAAAAACTGTTTTTT	CATRGATNEKLFF
TRBD1	TRBV7-9	TRBJ1-2	few	TGTGCCAGCAGCTTAGGAGGGAACAGGGGTGGCTACACCTTC	CASSLGGNRGGYTF
NA	TRBV20-1	TRBJ1-4	NA	TGCAGTGCTAGAGACGACTGGGGTGAAAAACTGTTTTTT	CSARDDWGEKLFF
NA	TRBV20-1	TRBJ2-1	few	TGCAGTGCTAGAGATCACGGAGGGGAGCAGTTCTTC	CSARDHGGEQFF
NA	TRBV6-1	TRBJ1-5	medium-sized	TGTGCCAGCAGTGCCCGCAGGGGAGATCAGCCCCAGCATTTT	CASSARRGDQPQHF
TRBD2	TRBV2	TRBJ2-2	NA	TGTGCCAGCAGGTCGGGAGGGGCGGGGACCGGGGAGCTGTTTTTT	CASRSGGAGTGELFF
NA	TRBV6-1	TRBJ1-1	medium-sized	TGTGCCAGCGGCGAGGGGGGAGGCACTGAAGCTTTCTTT	CASGEGGGTEAFF
TRBD2	TRBV10-3	TRBJ2-2	NA	TGTGCCATCAGTGAGTGGGGACTAGCGGGGAACGGGGAGCTGTTTTTT	CAISEWGLAGNGELFF
TRBD2	TRBV2	TRBJ2-5	medium-sized	TGTGCCAGCATTATTAGCGGGGCCGGGACCCAGTACTTC	CASIISGAGTQYF